This T cell receptor beta chain emerged from a study of CD8 T cells in Susac syndrome. The CDR3 length is 16 residues. The J segment lost 4 bases and the V segment lost 5 bases, leaving 13 bases of the junction unmatched. Looked up from germline, CDR1 is MNHNS and CDR2 is SASEGT. RNA totalling about 0.45 to 1 ug underwent reverse transcription with random hexamers. TCRdb used MiXCR to reprocess the immunoSEQ multiplex PCR reads, holding one entry per CDR3 protein. The table includes around 120,000 distinct CDR3 sequences, roughly 94% detected once. The study sequenced TCR beta in blood CD8+ and CD4+ T cells. Negative isolation yielded the CD8+ and CD4+ T cells, while FACS enriched the TEMRA cells.

J is TRBJ1-1 and V is TRBV6-1; 7 bases are shared with TRBD1. Sequenced sample: CD4+ T cells from PBMCs. The receptor was derived from a human donor with multiple sclerosis. The CDR3 spells CASSPLLTGEGTEAFF. CDR3 DNA: TGTGCCAGCAGTCCCCTCCTTACAGGGGAGGGCACTGAAGCTTTCTTT.